The rows below give T cell receptor beta chains drawn from one sample of a study of cytomegalovirus exposure and HLA in healthy donors. Using immunoSEQ multiplex PCR, the repertoire was profiled, and TCRdb retains in-frame clones only, with some absent. The sample has 100,000 to 150,000 clones, approximately 78% seen once. Sequencing used PBMCs. The receptors here all came from a female donor in good health and CMV-seronegative. CDR3s include the opening cysteine and the closing phenylalanine or tryptophan. A D gene is named only where the DNA matches it firmly.

>TRBJ2-1|TRBD2|TRBV7-9
CASSTSSGRSSYNEQFF
>TRBJ1-2|TRBD1|TRBV4-1
CASSPGQGPNYGYTF
>TRBJ1-2|-|TRBV9
CASAPPGVGYTF
>TRBJ2-3|TRBD1|TRBV10-3
CAISGIQGALTDTQYF
>TRBJ1-2|TRBD1|TRBV5-1
CASSLAVTGGRGYAF
>TRBJ2-4|-|TRBV4-3
CASSQGVAEENSQYF
>TRBJ1-1|TRBD1|TRBV10-3
CAISDQGDTEAFF
>TRBJ2-1|TRBD2|TRBV6-5
CASTLLAGGKDEQFF
>TRBJ2-5|TRBD2|TRBV27
CASRQISAGGQETQYF
>TRBJ1-1|-|TRBV2
CASTKGGVLNTEAFF
>TRBJ2-7|TRBD2|TRBV7-9
CASSLAIQLAGENYEQYF
>TRBJ2-1|TRBD2|TRBV28
CASSFPPLAGTDEQFF
>TRBJ1-1|-|TRBV5-4
CASSYGGRQGSRITEAFF